This TCR beta chain was sequenced in a study of PD-L1 blockade in urothelial cancer listed by TCRdb under 2017. About the full investigation: All patients started therapy in about 2014 and received atezolizumab 1,200 mg intravenously every 3 weeks. About 90% of the 29 patients were identified as males with urothelial cancer of bladder origin, and a prior smoking history was reported by 18 of 29 patients. An ECOG performance status of 0 or 1 was recorded for the patients, and 0 to 3 prior chemotherapy regimens had been received by the patients. Blood samples were analyzed at 3 weeks after treatment start (second dose) and at 6 weeks after treatment start. Blood samples gave median yields of about 140,000 T cells and 82,636 unique TCRs, along with a median clonality of 0.080. An exploratory multi-omic analysis was conducted of the somatic, immune and clinical correlates of response to PD-L1 blockade with atezolizumab in urothelial cancer. Pretreatment tumor samples, along with matched peripheral blood serially collected before and after atezolizumab treatment, were subjected to TCR sequencing. Durable clinical benefit was defined as progression-free survival longer than 6 months, and TCR features were also tested against progression-free and overall survival. In the same patients, pretreatment tumors underwent whole exome sequencing and RNA sequencing in addition to TCR sequencing. Some ten patients reached durable clinical benefit, while some 21 patients did not. Around 29 patients had pretreatment blood TCR-seq, approximately 24 had at least one posttreatment blood collection, and approximately 24 had tumor TCR-seq. Study-wide conclusions, independent of this receptor: A pretreatment peripheral blood TCR clonality below the median was linked to improved progression-free and overall survival. Greater expansion of tumor-associated TCR clones in peripheral blood 3 weeks after the start of treatment was observed in patients with durable benefit (n ≈ 22, p = 0.022). Because of the small sample size (n of about 29) and the many exploratory analyses performed, the results are intended to be regarded as hypothesis-generating.

Synthetic TCR analog templates were spiked into each PCR so that absolute template abundance could be estimated from read counts. TCRbeta CDR3 regions were amplified from genomic DNA with bias-controlled V and J gene primers using the immunoSEQ assay. Sequencing of rearranged TCRbeta segments was performed at approximately 20X coverage. As for the original processing: Sequencing errors were corrected by clustering, and CDR3s were annotated against IMGT so that V, D and J genes could be assigned. Downstream analyses used only productive TCRbeta rearrangements and left out out-of-frame or stop-codon sequences. Clonality was computed as one minus Shannon entropy normalized by the log of the number of unique productive sequences. Fisher's exact test with Benjamini-Hochberg correction, using a cutoff of adjusted p below 0.01, was how clones that differed between time points or between blood and tumor were identified. This is the immuneACCESS table as TCRdb keeps it, with only in-frame sequences that have V and J called. A part of the clones is gone; compared with another copy, unresolved V genes explain less than half, and the rest is unexplained. For V, J and clone size, that table is used; D and trimming come from the DNA. In all, the sample holds 70,000 or so clones, and around four fifths of those were seen once. Clones ranked in the top ten supply approximately 4.7% of the sample.

As for this clone: Its specific antigen is unknown. Base qualities are not at hand, and no much larger clone is one base apart.

Reading from cysteine to phenylalanine, the CDR3 counts 13 amino acids. Here the CDR3 DNA is all that survives: 39 bases in frame from base 1. As encoded in the germline V gene (reference sequence), CDR1 is LNHDA while CDR2 is SQIVND. Trimming removed 4 bases from V and 3 bases from J, leaving 4 bases between the germline ends. The cohort comprised 25 to 35 patients with locally advanced or metastatic urothelial carcinoma treated at Memorial Sloan Kettering on a trial protocol. Peripheral blood mononuclear cells were collected from each patient pretreatment and during treatment, giving between 1 and 8 total time points per patient. The Qiagen DNeasy Blood extraction kit was used to purify genomic DNA from total PBMCs and tumor samples. PBMCs were collected pretreatment and during treatment and were isolated and stored as previously described.

The source of this sequence is a man in his sixties or seventies with urothelial cancer. This specimen consisted of PBMCs, obtained around atezolizumab (anti-PD-L1) treatment. Rearrangement joined TRBV19 to TRBJ2-6; no D gene call is confident. The CDR3 in this case is CASSTSGANVLTF. The nucleotide sequence reads TGTGCCAGTAGTACCAGTGGGGCCAACGTCCTGACTTTC.